The sequence of this T cell receptor (beta chain) was determined in a study of OX40 agonist ivuxolimab in advanced cancers. Turning to the study itself: Partial responses were seen in three patients, one with hepatocellular carcinoma and two with cutaneous melanoma.

Sequencing was performed with immunoSEQ multiplex PCR; in TCRdb, only in-frame clones are kept and a portion is missing. The data contain tens of thousands of clones, approximately 86% of them singletons. Blood got drawn at baseline, again on cycle 4 day 1, and then on cycle 7 day 1. This clonotype was obtained from an adult with an advanced solid tumor such as melanoma, head and neck, liver or kidney cancer. Sequencing used CD4+ or CD8+ T cells sorted from blood, obtained in a trial of the OX40 agonist ivuxolimab.

The DNA of the CDR3 is TGTGCCAGTAGTATAAGCCCCCGGGATGGCTACACCTTC. Translation: CASSISPRDGYTF. This rearrangement joins TRBV19 to TRBJ1-2, with D hard to call. The CDR3 covers 13 residues. The V gene lost 2 bases and the J gene lost 6 bases, with 10 bases spanning the gap. Per germline, CDR1 LNHDA and CDR2 SQIVND (reference sequence).